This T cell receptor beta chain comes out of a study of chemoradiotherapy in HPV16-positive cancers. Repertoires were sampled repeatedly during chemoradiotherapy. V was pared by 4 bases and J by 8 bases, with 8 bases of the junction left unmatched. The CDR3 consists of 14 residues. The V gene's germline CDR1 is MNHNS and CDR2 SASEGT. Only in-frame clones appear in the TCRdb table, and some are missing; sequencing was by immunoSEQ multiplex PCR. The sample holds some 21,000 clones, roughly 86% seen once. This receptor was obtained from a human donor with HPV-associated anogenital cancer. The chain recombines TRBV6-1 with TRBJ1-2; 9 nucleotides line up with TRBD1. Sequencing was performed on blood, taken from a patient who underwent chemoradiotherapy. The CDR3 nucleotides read TGTGCCAGCAGTGGGCCCAGACAGGGGGAGGGCTACACCTTC. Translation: CASSGPRQGEGYTF.